This paragraph reports one T cell receptor (beta chain). Per the authors' pipeline: Nucleated cell counts were estimated from reference gene primer amplification. Some clones are missing from TCRdb's copy, which holds only in-frame ones; the method was immunoSEQ multiplex PCR. V, J and clone size are those of that table, while D and trimming were read from the DNA. The table has some 90,000 clones, around 90% seen once. V lost 2 bases, J lost 4 bases, and 12 bases lay in between. The CDR3 has 14 residues. This specimen belongs to a study of blood T cell repertoires in COVID-19. Overall study context: Some COVID-19 samples were acute and others convalescent; all came from the United States, Italy and Spain.

The clonotype originates from a woman in her fifties or sixties in a cohort sampled during active COVID-19. The V and J genes are TRBV23-1 and TRBJ2-7, with D perhaps TRBD1 (6 bases). TRBV23-1 is an ORF for which the function is uncertain. The sequencing input was peripheral blood. The CDR3 spells CASSQTTGNYEQYF. Here the CDR3 DNA reads TGCGCCAGCAGTCAAACCACAGGGAATTACGAGCAGTACTTC.